A selection of T cell receptor beta chains follows, all from one sample in a study of blood T cell repertoires in COVID-19. Generated by immunoSEQ multiplex PCR, the TCRdb table keeps only in-frame clones and is missing some. The top ten hold roughly 6.9% of the sample, which has 200,000 or so clones, approximately 82% seen once. Sequenced material: peripheral blood. The receptors were gathered from a human donor with acute or convalescent COVID-19. The donor label of this sample is uncertain. CDR3s leave out the opening cysteine and the closing phenylalanine or tryptophan.

V gene: TRBV7-2
J gene: TRBJ2-7
CDR3 protein: ASSFRDRAYEQY

V gene: TRBV19
J gene: TRBJ2-7
CDR3 protein: ASSPSGTVKNEQY

V gene: TRBV5-1
J gene: TRBJ2-2
CDR3 protein: ASSVLPGQGIDTGELF

V gene: TRBV9
J gene: TRBJ1-2
CDR3 protein: ASSVAWYPRGYT

V gene: TRBV30
J gene: TRBJ2-7
CDR3 protein: AWSVGGSSYEQY

V gene: TRBV15
J gene: TRBJ1-4
CDR3 protein: ATSRETATRGPTGKLF

V gene: TRBV14
J gene: TRBJ2-6
CDR3 protein: ASSQVVSSGSLAGANVLT

V gene: TRBV7-2
J gene: TRBJ2-7
CDR3 protein: ASSLTPGSSYEQY

V gene: TRBV28
J gene: TRBJ1-4
CDR3 protein: ASSLYRRTNEKLF

V gene: TRBV5-1
J gene: TRBJ2-2
CDR3 protein: ASSLRPVASGNTGELF

V gene: TRBV10-3
J gene: TRBJ2-3
CDR3 protein: ATSGTSTDTQY

V gene: TRBV6-6
J gene: TRBJ1-1
CDR3 protein: ASSLTTEAF

V gene: TRBV18
J gene: TRBJ1-5
CDR3 protein: ASSSDRDQPQH

V gene: TRBV10-3
J gene: TRBJ2-7
CDR3 protein: AINRDREYEQY

V gene: TRBV7-9
J gene: TRBJ1-5
CDR3 protein: ASSSGLNQPQH

V gene: TRBV7-8
J gene: TRBJ2-1
CDR3 protein: ASSSPDRLYNEQF

V gene: TRBV30
J gene: TRBJ2-2
CDR3 protein: AWSSAGTNTGELF

V gene: TRBV20-1
J gene: TRBJ1-6
CDR3 protein: SASQDSGSPLH

V gene: TRBV19
J gene: TRBJ1-2
CDR3 protein: ATTTGLGGYT

V gene: TRBV7-2
J gene: TRBJ1-1
CDR3 protein: ASSLGTGLEAF

V gene: TRBV29-1
J gene: TRBJ2-1
CDR3 protein: STRGLAGGTYNEQF

V gene: TRBV5-5
J gene: TRBJ1-5
CDR3 protein: ASSRAGGGDSNQPQH

V gene: TRBV19
J gene: TRBJ1-2
CDR3 protein: ASTQKSFYGYT

V gene: TRBV6-6
J gene: TRBJ1-2
CDR3 protein: ASSQGAAYGYT

V gene: TRBV6-5
J gene: TRBJ1-1
CDR3 protein: ASSTWGGKNTEAF

V gene: TRBV28
J gene: TRBJ2-7
CDR3 protein: ATRAGGYEQY

V gene: TRBV4-1
J gene: TRBJ2-7
CDR3 protein: ASSPGSGRAYEQY

V gene: TRBV6-6
J gene: TRBJ1-1
CDR3 protein: ASRPPTGLGTEAF

V gene: TRBV12-3/TRBV12-4
J gene: TRBJ1-5
CDR3 protein: ASSRGSNQPQH

V gene: TRBV11-3
J gene: TRBJ2-1
CDR3 protein: ASSSGTSGKNEQF

V gene: TRBV11-2
J gene: TRBJ2-1
CDR3 protein: ASSLDRDNEQF

V gene: TRBV5-1
J gene: TRBJ1-1
CDR3 protein: ASSLGGAGTEAF

V gene: TRBV29-1
J gene: TRBJ2-5
CDR3 protein: SVGQKETQY

V gene: TRBV5-1
J gene: TRBJ1-1
CDR3 protein: ASSLGSAGDTEAF

V gene: TRBV6-5
J gene: TRBJ1-4
CDR3 protein: ASSPRTATNEKLF

V gene: TRBV7-9
J gene: TRBJ1-6
CDR3 protein: ASSLGHSANSPLH

V gene: TRBV28
J gene: TRBJ2-1
CDR3 protein: ASSEGDSYNEQF

V gene: TRBV5-4
J gene: TRBJ2-1
CDR3 protein: ASSLPPYNEQF